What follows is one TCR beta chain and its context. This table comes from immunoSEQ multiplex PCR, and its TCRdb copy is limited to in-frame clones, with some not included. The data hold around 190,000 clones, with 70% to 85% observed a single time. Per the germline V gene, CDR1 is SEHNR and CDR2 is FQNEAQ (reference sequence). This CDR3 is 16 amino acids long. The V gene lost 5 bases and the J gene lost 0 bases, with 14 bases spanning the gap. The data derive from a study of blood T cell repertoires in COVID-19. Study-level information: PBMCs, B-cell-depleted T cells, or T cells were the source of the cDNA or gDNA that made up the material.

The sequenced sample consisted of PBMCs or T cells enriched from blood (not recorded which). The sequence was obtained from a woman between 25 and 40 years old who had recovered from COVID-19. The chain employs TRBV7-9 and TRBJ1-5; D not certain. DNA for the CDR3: TGTGCCAGCAGCCCGGGGTGGGAATATAGCAATCAGCCCCAGCATTTT. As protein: CASSPGWEYSNQPQHF.